The clone carrying this T cell receptor beta chain occurred once. This sample was taken from a study of blood T cell repertoires in COVID-19. At the level of the study: Sites across the United States, Italy and Spain contributed samples from acute and convalescent COVID-19. From T cells, B-cell-depleted T cells, or PBMCs came the material, which was cDNA or gDNA.

The V and J ends lost 1 base and 2 bases, in that order; junction bases with no gene match: 11. Per the germline V gene, CDR1 is LGHDT and CDR2 is YNNKEL (reference sequence). The CDR3 is 18 amino acids. Original methodology: Using reference gene primer amplification, nucleated cell counts were estimated. The repertoire was sequenced with immunoSEQ multiplex PCR; TCRdb's copy has only in-frame clones and lacks some. For V, J and clone size, that table is used; D and trimming come from the DNA. This sample has 75,000 to 100,000 clones, with roughly four fifths found just once. V gene TRBV3-1 (or the pseudogene TRBV3-2) combines with J gene TRBJ2-5, with TRBD2 identical over 9 bases. The sample taken for sequencing was peripheral blood. The receptor was derived from a man aged 50-59 years with active or convalescent COVID-19. The CDR3 loop is CASSQVVAGDITQETQYF. In DNA form, the CDR3 reads TGTGCCAGCAGCCAAGTTGTAGCGGGGGATATTACACAAGAGACCCAGTACTTC.